Following are 20 T cell receptor beta chains from one sample sequenced in a study of identical twins. Using its own MiXCR run on the 5' RACE reads, TCRdb lists one record per CDR3 protein. The table lists 550,000 to 700,000 distinct CDR3 sequences, less than 25% of them singletons. The same sample was also studied in work on T cells expressing NK-cell markers.

Sequenced sample: PBMCs. The receptors were sampled from a woman aged 18-29 years in good health.

As concerns this clonotype: This may arise from a read error, as a much more abundant clone is one base away. This rearrangement joins TRBV5-4 to TRBJ2-7, with D perhaps matching TRBD1 (6 bases). The V end lost 4 bases, the J end lost 0 bases, and 14 bases lay between the germline ends. This CDR3 is 15 amino acids long. Germline CDR1 and CDR2: SGHNT and YYREEE (reference sequence). The CDR3 sequence is CASSAYREYSYEQYF. CDR3 nucleotides: TGTGCCAGCAGCGCCTACAGGGAATACTCCTACGAGCAGTACTTC.

This clonotype has a count of ten or more. This sequence joins TRBV12-3 or TRBV12-4 and TRBJ2-1; 10 bases fit TRBD1. The length of the CDR3 is 15 residues. V was clipped by 6 bases and J by 9 bases; unmatched bases: 11. The CDR3: CASSPGTGEVFEQFF. The CDR3 DNA follows: TGTGCCAGCAGCCCCGGGACAGGGGAAGTGTTTGAGCAGTTCTTC.

This clonotype was observed a few times. The chain has TRBV10-3 and TRBJ2-5; 7 bases are a match to TRBD2. Per germline, CDR1 ENHRY and CDR2 SYGVKD. With 4 bases clipped from V and 5 bases from J, the junction kept 10 bases outside the gene matches. This CDR3 has 15 residues. The CDR3 loop is CAISASGTTVETQYF. The CDR3 region has the DNA TGTGCCATCAGTGCCTCCGGGACTACCGTGGAGACCCAGTACTTC.

The chain recombines TRBV12-5 with TRBJ1-6, with D hard to call. The V and J ends lost 0 bases and 10 bases respectively, with 10 bases between them. There are 14 residues in the CDR3. CDR1 is LGHNT, CDR2 FRNRAP, per germline. The CDR3 protein is CASGLVSGPSPLHF. The CDR3 nucleotides read TGTGCTAGTGGTTTGGTAAGCGGTCCATCACCCCTCCACTTT.

The chain combines TRBV30 with TRBJ2-1; no definite D call. The CDR3 contains 13 residues. V was shortened by 0 bases and J by 8 bases, with 11 bases between the two germline ends. Germline V gene data show CDR1 as GTSNPN and CDR2 as SVGIG (reference sequence). CDR3 loop: CAWSVTQAHEQFF. CDR3 nucleotides: TGTGCCTGGAGTGTAACCCAAGCCCATGAGCAGTTCTTC.

The chain employs TRBV12-3 or TRBV12-4 and TRBJ2-7; D is perhaps TRBD1 (9 bases). V was clipped by 6 bases and J by 5 bases, with 20 bases between them. This CDR3 contains 15 residues. This CDR3 is CASRQRGTGYHEQYF. As DNA, the CDR3 is TGTGCCAGCAGGCAGCGGGGGACAGGGTACCACGAGCAGTACTTC.

The CDR3 DNA is TGTGCCAGCAGTTTAGCGGAGACAGGGGGCGCGCAATACTTC. Its protein product is CASSLAETGGAQYF. The chain uses TRBV12-3 or TRBV12-4 and TRBJ2-4; 10 nucleotides align to TRBD1. The trim removed 0 bases at V and 16 bases at J, leaving 9 bases unmatched. The CDR3 has 14 residues.

This clonotype was counted at least ten times. The rearrangement uses TRBV6-1 and TRBJ1-5; the match to TRBD1 covers 8 bases. The CDR3 consists of 17 residues. V trimming: 5 bases; J trimming: 4 bases; junction bases outside the gene matches: 13. The germline V gene encodes CDR1 MNHNS and CDR2 SASEGT. This CDR3 reads CASSPRGHSAENQPQHF. The CDR3 DNA is TGTGCCAGCAGTCCCAGGGGGCACTCCGCCGAGAATCAGCCCCAGCATTTT.

There are a few counts of this clonotype. The chain recombines TRBV5-1 with TRBJ2-5, with a weak D call TRBD2 (6 bases). The germline V gene has CDR1 SGHRS and CDR2 YFSETQ. Trimming took off 0 bases at V and 5 bases at J, with 11 bases between the two ends. CDR3 length: 14 residues. The CDR3 reads CASSLDLGGETQYF. The DNA of the CDR3 is TGCGCCAGCAGCTTGGACCTCGGAGGGGAGACCCAGTACTTC.

This CDR3 is CASIGGGDTEAFF. CDR3 coding DNA: TGTGCCAGTATCGGAGGAGGGGACACTGAAGCTTTCTTT. The chain links TRBV6-6 to TRBJ1-1; D possibly corresponds to TRBD1 (5 bases). Looked up from germline, CDR1 is MNHNY and CDR2 is SVGAGI (reference sequence). The CDR3 consists of 13 residues. Trimming removed 9 bases from V and 3 bases from J, with 14 bases in between.

This clonotype was observed at least ten times. The chain couples TRBV10-3 to TRBJ2-7, with TRBD1 matching over 8 bases. The length of the CDR3 is 14 residues. V was pared by 6 bases and J by 3 bases, with 7 bases of the junction left unmatched. Germline values: CDR1 ENHRY, CDR2 SYGVKD. The CDR3 DNA reads as TGTGCCATCAGACAGGACAGGGCGTACTACGAGCAGTACTTC. Its translation is CAIRQDRAYYEQYF.

Note on this clonotype: Sequence at one end of the junction differs from germline and may be a read error. The rearrangement links TRBV3-1 to TRBJ2-2, with D uncertain. Germline assignment: CDR1 LGHDT and CDR2 YNNKEL (reference sequence). The CDR3 contains 15 residues. CDR3 sequence reads: CASSKERIRTGELFF. CDR3 bases: TGTGCCAGCAGCAAAGAGAGGATACGCACCGGGGAGCTGTTTTTT.

The rearrangement links TRBV11-2 to TRBJ2-3, with 10 bases lining up with TRBD2. After removal of 5 bases from V and 1 base from J, the junction contained 12 bases not matched to a gene. Per the germline V gene, CDR1 is SGHAT and CDR2 is FQNNGV. The CDR3 sequence is 18 residues long. CDR3 sequence: CASSTEREGEGGTDTQYF. CDR3 sequence (DNA): TGTGCCAGCAGCACAGAGCGGGAGGGGGAGGGGGGCACAGATACGCAGTATTTT.

This clonotype was observed a handful of times. The chain has TRBV4-3 and TRBJ2-5; TRBD2 matches 8 bases. Trimming at V came to 0 bases and at J to 5 bases, leaving 5 bases not matched to a gene. CDR1 and CDR2 (germline): LGHNA, YSLEER. The CDR3 extends over 15 amino acids. The CDR3 DNA follows: TGCGCCAGCAGCCAAGACTATCGCGGGAGGGAGACCCAGTACTTC. Encoded protein: CASSQDYRGRETQYF.

This sequence joins TRBV5-1 and TRBJ2-5; TRBD1 agrees at 11 bases. Germline V CDR1 and CDR2: SGHRS, YFSETQ. V lost 4 bases, J lost 5 bases, and 10 bases stayed unmatched. The CDR3 length is 16 residues. The CDR3, as DNA: TGCGCCAGCAGCCTGGCAGGACAGGGGGCCGGGGAGACCCAGTACTTC. Translating it yields CASSLAGQGAGETQYF.

The CDR3 nucleotides are TGTGCTACCGATGTAAACAATGAGCAGTTCTTC. It translates to CATDVNNEQFF. The rearrangement uses TRBV7-9 and TRBJ2-1; D is undetermined. Germline CDR1 SEHNR, CDR2 FQNEAQ (reference sequence). This CDR3 has 11 residues.

This clonotype has more than one count but fewer than ten. This chain uses TRBV12-3 or TRBV12-4 with TRBJ2-1; 8 bases align to TRBD2. This CDR3 spans 15 amino acids. Germline trimming cut 2 bases from V and 4 bases from J; bases unmatched to any gene: 4. CDR3 nucleotides: TGTGCCAGCAGTTTATTCAGCGGGAGATACAATGAGCAGTTCTTC. It codes for CASSLFSGRYNEQFF.

This clonotype has at least ten counts. The chain combines TRBV18 with TRBJ2-3, with 7 bases matching TRBD1. Germline CDR1 reads KGHSH; CDR2 reads LQKENI. V lost 10 bases and J lost 0; bases outside the gene matches: 13. The CDR3 loop spans 16 amino acids. This CDR3 reads CATHGRQGKSTDTQYF. CDR3 DNA: TGTGCCACCCACGGGCGACAGGGAAAGAGCACAGATACGCAGTATTTT.

The chain has TRBV6-5 and TRBJ2-3; 8 bases fit TRBD2. Germline trimming cut 2 bases from V and 3 bases from J; bases unmatched to any gene: 1. Germline V CDR1 and CDR2: MNHEY, SVGAGI. The CDR3 has 14 residues. CDR3 loop: CASSYGGRTDTQYF. The DNA of the CDR3 is TGTGCCAGCAGTTACGGCGGGAGGACAGATACGCAGTATTTT.

This clonotype showed up many times. V is TRBV7-8 and J is TRBJ1-5; D is unclear. Germline values: CDR1 SGHVS, CDR2 FQNEAQ. This CDR3 contains 13 residues. V lost 3 bases, J lost 3 bases, and 6 bases lay in between. The CDR3 nucleotides are TGTGCCAGCAGCTTTACAGACAATCAGCCCCAGCATTTT. Encoded protein: CASSFTDNQPQHF.